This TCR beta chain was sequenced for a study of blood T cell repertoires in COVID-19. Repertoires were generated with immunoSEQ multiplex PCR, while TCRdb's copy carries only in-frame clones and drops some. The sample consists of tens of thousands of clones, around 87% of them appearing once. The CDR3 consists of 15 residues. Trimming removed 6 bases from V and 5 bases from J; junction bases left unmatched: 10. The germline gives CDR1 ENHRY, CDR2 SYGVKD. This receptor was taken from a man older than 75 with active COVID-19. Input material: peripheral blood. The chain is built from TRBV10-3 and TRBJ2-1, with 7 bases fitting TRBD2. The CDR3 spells CAISAEGLTHNEQFF. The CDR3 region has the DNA TGTGCCATCAGCGCGGAGGGACTAACTCACAATGAGCAGTTCTTC.